The 21 T cell receptor beta chains reported below all come from one sample, sequenced in a study of blood T cell repertoires in COVID-19. Profiling relied on immunoSEQ multiplex PCR, and the TCRdb table lists in-frame clones only, not all of them. The sample includes roughly 230,000 clones, around 90% seen only once; the top ten take about 0.7%. The sequenced material came from peripheral blood. These receptors originate from a human donor in a cohort sampled during active COVID-19.

This clone appeared a few times. The chain has TRBV11-2 and TRBJ1-2; D possibly corresponds to TRBD1 (5 bases). The CDR3 sequence is 13 residues long. Germline CDR1 SGHAT, CDR2 FQNNGV. V lost 5 bases, J lost 8 bases, and 15 bases lay in between. CDR3 sequence (DNA): TGTGCCAGCAGCCGACTCGGCGGGGCGGGCTACACCTTC. It yields the protein CASSRLGGAGYTF.

This chain connects TRBV7-3 to TRBJ1-1; 7 bases are shared with TRBD1. Per the germline V gene, CDR1 is SGHTA and CDR2 is FQGTGA. The V and J ends lost 5 bases and 1 base, in that order; junction bases with no gene match: 7. The CDR3 length is 15 residues. This CDR3 is CASSPDRVENTEAFF. The CDR3 DNA reads as TGTGCCAGCAGCCCCGACAGGGTCGAGAACACTGAAGCTTTCTTT.

The rearrangement links TRBV6-5 to TRBJ2-5; TRBD1 might be the D (5 bases). This CDR3 has 15 amino acids. V lost 0 bases, J lost 1 base, and 9 bases lay in between. Germline V gene data show CDR1 as MNHEY and CDR2 as SVGAGI. CDR3 nucleotide sequence: TGTGCCAGCAGTTACTCATCTGGGGCCCAAGAGACCCAGTACTTC. This gives the protein CASSYSSGAQETQYF.

This clone occurred a few times. This chain uses TRBV4-1 with TRBJ2-4; 9 bases are a match to TRBD1. CDR1 MGHRA and CDR2 YSYEKL come from the germline V gene. This CDR3 is 18 amino acids long. The V and J ends lost 4 bases and 6 bases, in that order; junction bases with no gene match: 16. The CDR3 sequence is CASSRRDRDVPRGNIQYF. CDR3 DNA: TGCGCCAGCAGCCGACGGGACAGGGATGTCCCCCGGGGAAACATTCAGTACTTC.

The CDR3 sequence is CASSESRGDNTEAFF. The CDR3 nucleotides read TGCGCCAGCAGTGAGTCTCGGGGGGACAACACTGAAGCTTTCTTT. The V gene is TRBV10-1, the J gene TRBJ1-1; perhaps TRBD1 as D (5 bases). Germline V lookup: CDR1 WNHNN, CDR2 SYGVQD (reference sequence). Trimming stripped 0 bases from V and 2 bases from J, with 10 bases between. The CDR3 length is 15 residues.

The rearrangement joins TRBV19 to TRBJ1-4; possible D gene TRBD1, 5 bases. There are 15 residues in the CDR3. Germline CDR1 is LNHDA and CDR2 is SQIVND (reference sequence). V shed 6 bases and J shed 6 bases, with 17 bases lying between them. CDR3 amino acids: CASRNPGGRDEKLFF. The CDR3 nucleotides read TGTGCCAGTAGAAATCCTGGGGGGAGAGATGAAAAACTGTTTTTT.

The chain joins TRBV4-1 to TRBJ2-3, with 7 positions matching TRBD1. This CDR3 contains 19 residues. The V segment lost 2 bases and the J segment 2 bases; nucleotides outside the gene matches: 16. Germline V gene sequence: CDR1 MGHRA, CDR2 YSYEKL. The CDR3 DNA is TGCGCCAGCAGCCAAAGGACAGGTAGAACTCCGGACCCCACAGATACGCAGTATTTT. Translated, it gives CASSQRTGRTPDPTDTQYF.

This chain joins TRBV7-3 and TRBJ2-3, with no clear D. Trimming stripped 5 bases from V and 5 bases from J, with 11 bases between. Germline V gene data show CDR1 as SGHTA and CDR2 as FQGTGA. The CDR3 is 13 residues long. The CDR3 DNA sequence: TGTGCCAGCAGCCCACCCGGCGGAGATACGCAGTATTTT. Its protein is CASSPPGGDTQYF.

This clone came up once. The chain is built from TRBV10-3 and TRBJ2-7, with 8 bases lining up with TRBD1. Germline trimming cut 5 bases from V and 0 bases from J; bases unmatched to any gene: 6. Germline V gene lookup returns CDR1 ENHRY and CDR2 SYGVKD. This CDR3 has 15 amino acids. DNA of the CDR3: TGTGCCATCAGTCCTGACAGGGGCCACTCCTACGAGCAGTACTTC. Residues: CAISPDRGHSYEQYF.

The chain has TRBV7-2 and TRBJ2-5; 8 bases map to TRBD2. The V segment lost 5 bases and the J segment 4 bases; nucleotides outside the gene matches: 12. From germline, CDR1 is SGHTA and CDR2 FQGNSA. CDR3 size: 16 residues. The CDR3 region has the DNA TGTGCCAGCAGCCCCGAATCAGGCGGGGGGAGAGAGACCCAGTACTTC. Encoded protein: CASSPESGGGRETQYF.

The chain combines TRBV5-1 with TRBJ1-3; D is undetermined. Germline V gene sequence: CDR1 SGHRS, CDR2 YFSETQ. CDR3 length equals 14 residues. The V end lost 4 bases, the J end lost 4 bases, and 12 bases lay between the germline ends. CDR3 sequence reads: CASSANVGGNTIYF. The CDR3 region has the DNA TGCGCCAGCAGCGCAAACGTGGGCGGAAACACCATATATTTT.

V gene TRBV7-6 combines with J gene TRBJ1-3; TRBD1 agrees at 7 bases. Germline V CDR1 and CDR2: SGHVS, FNYEAQ. This CDR3 has 15 residues. V dropped 5 bases and J dropped 4; count of bases not matched to a gene: 8. CDR3 sequence reads: CASSLRTGGGNTIYF. For the CDR3, the DNA is TGTGCCAGCAGCCTTCGGACAGGAGGAGGAAACACCATATATTTT.

Here the CDR3 DNA reads TGCAGCGCGGGACTAGCAGCAGAGACCCAGTACTTC. This gives the protein CSAGLAAETQYF. The rearrangement uses TRBV29-1 and TRBJ2-5, with 9 positions matching TRBD2. The germline gives CDR1 SQVTM, CDR2 ANQGSEA. The CDR3 totals 12 residues. V dropped 7 bases and J dropped 4; count of bases not matched to a gene: 4.

This clone was found once. This chain links TRBV7-2 with TRBJ2-1; 12 bases map to TRBD2. Germline V gene data show CDR1 as SGHTA and CDR2 as FQGNSA. This CDR3 has 17 amino acids. V shed 0 bases and J 0 bases; nucleotides not matched to a gene: 0. CDR3 loop: CASSLATSGSSYNEQFF. CDR3 sequence (DNA): TGTGCCAGCAGCTTAGCGACTAGCGGGAGCTCCTACAATGAGCAGTTCTTC.

The V and J genes are TRBV5-1 and TRBJ2-7; possible D gene TRBD2, 6 bases. The germline V gene encodes CDR1 SGHRS and CDR2 YFSETQ. This CDR3 has 16 amino acids. V was pared by 0 bases and J by 2 bases, with 15 bases between. Here the CDR3 reads CASSLAGGLPPYEQYF. The CDR3 DNA is TGCGCCAGCAGCTTGGCCGGGGGACTGCCTCCCTACGAGCAGTACTTC.

This clone occurred a few times. As DNA, the CDR3 is TGCGCCAGCAGCCAAGATTTGGGGGGGGCGACAGATACGCAGTATTTT. Residues: CASSQDLGGATDTQYF. This chain uses TRBV4-3 with TRBJ2-3; possible D gene TRBD2, 7 bases. Germline V gene lookup returns CDR1 LGHNA and CDR2 YSLEER. V lost 0 bases and J lost 3, with 13 bases in between. The CDR3 runs to 16 residues.

CDR3 residues: CASTSRPGRGGEQYF. CDR3 sequence (DNA): TGTGCCAGCACCTCACGTCCGGGTAGGGGAGGGGAGCAGTACTTC. The V gene is TRBV6-5, the J gene TRBJ2-7, with 7 bases lining up with TRBD2. V was clipped by 7 bases and J by 7 bases; unmatched bases: 16. This CDR3 contains 15 residues. Germline lookup yields CDR1 MNHEY and CDR2 SVGAGI.

The chain links TRBV7-9 to TRBJ2-7; D gene ambiguous. CDR1 SEHNR and CDR2 FQNEAQ come from the germline V gene (reference sequence). V was trimmed by 1 base and J by 3 bases, leaving 4 bases between them. There are 12 residues in the CDR3. In nucleotides, the CDR3 is TGTGCCAGCAGCTTAGATCACTACGAGCAGTACTTC. The encoded protein is CASSLDHYEQYF.

This clone was seen a handful of times. This chain uses TRBV11-2 with TRBJ2-7, with TRBD1 matching 8 bases. Trimming cost V 2 bases and J 3 bases; bases outside gene matches: 6. Germline assignment: CDR1 SGHAT and CDR2 FQNNGV. The CDR3 is 15 residues long. CDR3 DNA sequence: TGTGCCAGCAGCTTATTCCCGACAGGGGACTACGAGCAGTACTTC. Amino acid sequence: CASSLFPTGDYEQYF.

The chain has TRBV7-2 and TRBJ2-5; D perhaps matches TRBD2 (5 bases). The CDR3 has 15 residues. Germline V gene data show CDR1 as SGHTA and CDR2 as FQGNSA. Trimming stripped 0 bases from V and 3 bases from J, with 11 bases between. The CDR3 is CASSLAGVREETQYF. In DNA, the CDR3 is TGTGCCAGCAGCTTAGCGGGAGTCCGAGAAGAGACCCAGTACTTC.

This clone came up a few times. The chain is built from TRBV20-1 and TRBJ2-7; D is unresolved. With 3 bases removed from V and 6 bases from J, the gap between germline ends came to 9 bases. CDR3 size: 11 residues. From germline, CDR1 is DFQATT and CDR2 SNEGSKA (reference sequence). In DNA form, the CDR3 reads TGCAGTGCTAGCCTAGTGGGCGAGCAGTACTTC. Its protein is CSASLVGEQYF.